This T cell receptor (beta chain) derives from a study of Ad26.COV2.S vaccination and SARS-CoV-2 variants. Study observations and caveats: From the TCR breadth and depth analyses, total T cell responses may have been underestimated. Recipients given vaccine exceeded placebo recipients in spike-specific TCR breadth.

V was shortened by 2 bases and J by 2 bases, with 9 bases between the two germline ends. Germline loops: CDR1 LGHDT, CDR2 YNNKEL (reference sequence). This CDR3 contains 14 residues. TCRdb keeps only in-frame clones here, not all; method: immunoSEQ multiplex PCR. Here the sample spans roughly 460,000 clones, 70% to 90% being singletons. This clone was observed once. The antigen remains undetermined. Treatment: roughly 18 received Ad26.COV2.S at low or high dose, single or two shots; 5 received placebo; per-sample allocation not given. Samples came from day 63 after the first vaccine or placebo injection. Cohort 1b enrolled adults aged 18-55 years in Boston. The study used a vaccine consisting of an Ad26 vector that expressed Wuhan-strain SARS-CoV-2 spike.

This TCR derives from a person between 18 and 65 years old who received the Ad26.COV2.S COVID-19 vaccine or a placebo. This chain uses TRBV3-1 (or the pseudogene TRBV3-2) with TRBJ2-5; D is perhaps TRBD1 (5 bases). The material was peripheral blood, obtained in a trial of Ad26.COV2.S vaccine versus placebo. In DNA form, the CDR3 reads TGTGCCAGCAGCCAACTGGGGCATCAAGAGACCCAGTACTTC. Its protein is CASSQLGHQETQYF.